This TCR beta chain was sequenced for a study of cytomegalovirus exposure and HLA in healthy donors. Germline V lookup: CDR1 SGHVS, CDR2 FQNEAQ. The CDR3 runs to 14 residues. V gave up 2 bases and J gave up 7 bases, with 15 bases separating them. Of note for this clone: Its antigen is currently unknown.

Vbeta (60) and Jbeta (13) primers were used in the PCR. Assay used: immunoSEQ multiplex PCR; TCRdb lists only in-frame clones, some missing. The sample carries some 98,000 clones, roughly 70% recorded once. Study-wide results and caveats: The study listed around 150 cytomegalovirus-associated TCR beta chains. As a later analysis revealed, most CMV-associated TCR beta chains appeared HLA-restricted.

Sequenced: PBMCs. The V and J genes are TRBV7-8 and TRBJ2-7; tentative D call: TRBD1 (6 bases). This sequence originates from a man between 45 and 60 years old in good health and CMV-seronegative. The CDR3 here is CASSLRQGRSEQYF. The CDR3 nucleotides are TGTGCCAGCAGCTTACGGCAGGGGCGCAGTGAGCAGTACTTC.